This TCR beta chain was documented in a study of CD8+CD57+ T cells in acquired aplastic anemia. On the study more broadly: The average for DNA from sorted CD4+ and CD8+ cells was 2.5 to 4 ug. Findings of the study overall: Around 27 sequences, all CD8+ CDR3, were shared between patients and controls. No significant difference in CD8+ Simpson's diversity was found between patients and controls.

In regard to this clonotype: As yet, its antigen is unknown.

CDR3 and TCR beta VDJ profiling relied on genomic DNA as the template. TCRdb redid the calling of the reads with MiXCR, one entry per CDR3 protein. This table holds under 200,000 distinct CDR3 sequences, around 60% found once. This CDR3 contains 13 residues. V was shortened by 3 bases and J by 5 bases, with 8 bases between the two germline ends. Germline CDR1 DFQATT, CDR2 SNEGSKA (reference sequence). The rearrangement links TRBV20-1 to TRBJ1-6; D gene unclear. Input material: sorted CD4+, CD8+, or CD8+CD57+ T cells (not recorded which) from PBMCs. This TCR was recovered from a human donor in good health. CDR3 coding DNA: TGCAGTGCTAGTGGAAGACATAATTCACCCCTCCACTTT. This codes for CSASGRHNSPLHF.